This T cell receptor (beta chain) was recorded in a study of OX40 agonist ivuxolimab in advanced cancers. Study background: Ivuxolimab, an antibody acting as an agonist of OX40 (CD134), was used to treat patients. Previous treatment with anti-PD-1, anti-PD-L1 or anti-CTLA-4 therapy was allowed; 35% to 50% had received some. Study-wide results and caveats: Antigens targeted by the expanded peripheral T cells were not determined.

TCRdb's table, derived via immunoSEQ multiplex PCR, lists solely in-frame clones and lacks some. The data show about 150,000 clones, 75% to 95% seen once. About this clone itself: Its cognate antigen is unknown.

The CDR3 is 11 residues long. V lost 1 base, J lost 5 bases, and 1 base lay in between. Germline CDR1 and CDR2: SGHVS and FNYEAQ. This chain connects TRBV7-6 to TRBJ2-3; no firm D call. The sample consisted of CD4+ or CD8+ T cells sorted from blood, taken in a trial of the OX40 agonist ivuxolimab. This receptor was obtained from an adult with an advanced solid tumor such as melanoma, head and neck, liver or kidney cancer. The CDR3 sequence: CASSLVDTQYF. CDR3 bases: TGTGCCAGCAGCTTAGTAGATACGCAGTATTTT. The full variable domain, completed using reference TRBV7-6 and TRBJ2-3, is GAGVSQSPRYKVTKRGQDVALRCDPISGHVSLYWYRQALGQGPEFLTYFNYEAQQDKSGLPNDRFSAERPEGSISTLTIQRTEQRDSAMYRCASSLVDTQYFGPGTRLTVL.